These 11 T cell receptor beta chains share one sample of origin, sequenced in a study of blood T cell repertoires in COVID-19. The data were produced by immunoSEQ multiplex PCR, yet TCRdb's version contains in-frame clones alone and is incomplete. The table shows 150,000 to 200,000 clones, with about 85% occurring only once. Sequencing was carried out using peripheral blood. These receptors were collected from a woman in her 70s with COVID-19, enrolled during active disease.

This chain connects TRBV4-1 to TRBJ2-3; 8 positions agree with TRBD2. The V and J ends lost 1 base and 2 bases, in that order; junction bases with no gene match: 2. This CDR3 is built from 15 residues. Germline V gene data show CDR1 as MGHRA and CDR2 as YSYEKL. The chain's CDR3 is CASSQGTSSTDTQYF. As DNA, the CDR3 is TGCGCCAGCAGCCAAGGGACTAGCTCCACAGATACGCAGTATTTT.

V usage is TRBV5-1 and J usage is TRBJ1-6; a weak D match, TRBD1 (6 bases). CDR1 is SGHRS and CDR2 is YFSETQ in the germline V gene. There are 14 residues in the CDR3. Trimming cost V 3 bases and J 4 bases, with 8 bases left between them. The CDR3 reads CASSSDSYNSPLHF. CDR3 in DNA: TGCGCCAGCAGCTCGGACAGTTATAATTCACCCCTCCACTTT.

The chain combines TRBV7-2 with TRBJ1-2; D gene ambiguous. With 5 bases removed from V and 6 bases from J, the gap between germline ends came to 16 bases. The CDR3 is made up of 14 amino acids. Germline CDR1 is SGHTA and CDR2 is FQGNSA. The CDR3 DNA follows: TGTGCCAGCAGCCCCCGTCGCAGTGTGCATGGCTACACCTTC. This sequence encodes CASSPRRSVHGYTF.

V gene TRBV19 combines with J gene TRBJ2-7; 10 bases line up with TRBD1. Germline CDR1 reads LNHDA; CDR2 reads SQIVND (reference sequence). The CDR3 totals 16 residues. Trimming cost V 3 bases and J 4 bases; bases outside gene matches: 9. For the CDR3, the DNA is TGTGCCAGTAGTATCGGAAGCCCGGGACAGGGGTACGAGCAGTACTTC. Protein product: CASSIGSPGQGYEQYF.

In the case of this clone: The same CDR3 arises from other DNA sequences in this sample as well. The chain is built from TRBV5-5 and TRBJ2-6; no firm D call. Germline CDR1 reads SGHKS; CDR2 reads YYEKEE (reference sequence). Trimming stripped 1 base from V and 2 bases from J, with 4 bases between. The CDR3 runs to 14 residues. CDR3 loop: CASSLSAGANVLTF. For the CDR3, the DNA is TGTGCCAGCAGCTTGTCAGCTGGGGCCAACGTCCTGACTTTC.

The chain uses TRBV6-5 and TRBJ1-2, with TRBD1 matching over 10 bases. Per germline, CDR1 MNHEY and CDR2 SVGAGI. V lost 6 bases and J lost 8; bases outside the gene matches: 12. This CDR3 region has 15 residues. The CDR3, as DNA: TGTGCCAGCAGCCCCCATAGACAGGGGGCGCGAGGCTACACCTTC. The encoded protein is CASSPHRQGARGYTF.

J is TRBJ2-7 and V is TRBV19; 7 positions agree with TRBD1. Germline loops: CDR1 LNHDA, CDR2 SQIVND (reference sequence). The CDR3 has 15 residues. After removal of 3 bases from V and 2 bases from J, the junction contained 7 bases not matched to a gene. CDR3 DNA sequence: TGTGCCAGTAGTATTTCCGAGACAGGGACCTACGAGCAGTACTTC. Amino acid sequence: CASSISETGTYEQYF. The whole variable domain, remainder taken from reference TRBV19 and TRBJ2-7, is DGGITQSPKYLFRKEGQNVTLSCEQNLNHDAMYWYRQDPGQGLRLIYYSQIVNDFQKGDIAEGYSVSREKKESFPLTVTSAQKNPTAFYLCASSISETGTYEQYFGPGTRLTVT.

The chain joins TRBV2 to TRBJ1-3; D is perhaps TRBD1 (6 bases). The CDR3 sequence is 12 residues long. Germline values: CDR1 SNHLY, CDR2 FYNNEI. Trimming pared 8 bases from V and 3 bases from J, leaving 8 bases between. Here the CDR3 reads CASSGDGNTIYF. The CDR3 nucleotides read TGTGCCAGCTCAGGGGATGGAAACACCATATATTTT.

The CDR3 DNA reads as TGCGCCAGCAGCTTGACGACGGGGGTGGGCTACACCTTC. Encoded protein: CASSLTTGVGYTF. This chain links TRBV5-1 with TRBJ1-2, with D possibly TRBD1 on 5 matching bases. Germline V lookup: CDR1 SGHRS, CDR2 YFSETQ. The CDR3 is 13 amino acids. Trimming took off 1 base at V and 8 bases at J, with 12 bases between the two ends.

Here the CDR3 DNA reads TGTGCCAGCTCACCACCGGTGGGTGCGGGAGAGACCCAGTACTTC. Protein sequence: CASSPPVGAGETQYF. This chain uses TRBV18 with TRBJ2-5, with TRBD2 as a possible D gene (5 bases). The length of the CDR3 is 15 residues. Trimming left V 0 bases short and J 4 bases short, with 12 bases between. From germline, CDR1 is KGHSH and CDR2 LQKENI.

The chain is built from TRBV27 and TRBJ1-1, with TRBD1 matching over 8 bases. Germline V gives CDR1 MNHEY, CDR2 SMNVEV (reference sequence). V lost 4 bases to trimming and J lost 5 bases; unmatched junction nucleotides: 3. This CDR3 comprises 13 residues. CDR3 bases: TGTGCCAGCAGTTCCCACAGGGGGACTGAAGCTTTCTTT. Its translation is CASSSHRGTEAFF.